This TCR beta chain was documented in a study of neurological immune-mediated disorders. The cDNA was produced through 5'RACE with 10-nucleotide random UMIs. TCRdb re-called the 5' RACE reads with MiXCR, one entry per CDR3 protein. The sample shows under 90,000 distinct CDR3 sequences, 3.5% of them seen only once. This clonotype occurred many times. Its antigen is still unknown. General study points: When grouped phylogenetically, the repertoires of 18 of the 34 multiple sclerosis patients fell together in one related-CDR3 cluster, which is a possible signature. Across subjects, no CDR3 amino acid sequence appeared in expanded clones of more than one subject, a finding that suggested private repertoires in all groups.

The clonotype originates from a woman aged 50 to 60 with multiple sclerosis. The sequencing sample was made of PBMCs.

The CDR3 here is CASSLALNLNTEAFF. The CDR3 DNA reads TGTGCCAGCAGCTTGGCCTTGAATTTAAACACTGAAGCTTTCTTT. The chain has TRBV5-5 and TRBJ1-1, with D unresolved. The germline gives CDR1 SGHKS, CDR2 YYEKEE (reference sequence). The V end lost 0 bases, the J end lost 2 bases, and 11 bases lay between the germline ends. The CDR3 contains 15 residues. The full variable domain, with the rest looked up from reference TRBV5-5 and TRBJ1-1, is DAGVTQSPTHLIKTRGQQVTLRCSPISGHKSVSWYQQVLGQGPQFIFQYYEKEERGRGNFPDRFSARQFPNYSSELNVNALLLGDSALYLCASSLALNLNTEAFFGQGTRLTVV.